This T cell receptor (beta chain) was obtained from a study of blood T cell repertoires in COVID-19. Study at large: T cells, B-cell-depleted T cells, or PBMCs provided the cDNA or gDNA that served as material.

Repertoires were generated with immunoSEQ multiplex PCR, while TCRdb's copy carries only in-frame clones and drops some. The sample contains over 90,000 clones, 70% to 90% of which appear only once. V was cut by 4 bases and J by 7 bases, with 11 bases left in between. The CDR3 is made up of 14 amino acids. CDR1 is MNHNY and CDR2 is SVGAGI in the germline V gene (reference sequence). The source material was peripheral blood. The chain combines TRBV6-6 with TRBJ1-6, with D perhaps TRBD1 (5 bases). This TCR was recovered from a woman aged 55-69 years in a cohort sampled during active or convalescent COVID-19. The chain's CDR3 is CASSSGGGNSPLHF. CDR3 coding DNA: TGTGCCAGCAGTTCGGGGGGTGGCAATTCACCCCTCCACTTT.